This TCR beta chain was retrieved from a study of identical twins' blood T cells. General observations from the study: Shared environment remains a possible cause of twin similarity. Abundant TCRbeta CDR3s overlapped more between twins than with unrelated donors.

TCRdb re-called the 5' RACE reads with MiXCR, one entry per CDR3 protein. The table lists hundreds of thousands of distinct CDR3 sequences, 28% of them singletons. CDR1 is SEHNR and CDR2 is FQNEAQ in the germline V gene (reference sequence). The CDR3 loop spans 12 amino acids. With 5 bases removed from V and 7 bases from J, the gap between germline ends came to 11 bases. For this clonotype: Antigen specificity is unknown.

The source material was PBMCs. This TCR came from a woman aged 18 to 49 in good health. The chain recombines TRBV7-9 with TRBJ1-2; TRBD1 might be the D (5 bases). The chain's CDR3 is CASSPDRVGYTF. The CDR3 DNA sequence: TGTGCCAGCAGCCCAGACAGAGTTGGCTACACCTTC.